A selection of T cell receptor beta chains follows, all from one sample in a study of radiotherapy plus CTLA-4 blockade in lung cancer. The method was immunoSEQ multiplex PCR; TCRdb's version includes in-frame clones alone and lacks a portion of them. The sample has about 120,000 clones; approximately 80% are singletons. The source material was peripheral blood, sampled from a patient treated with radiotherapy plus ipilimumab. The receptors shown here come from a human donor with non-small cell lung cancer who had a partial response to radiotherapy plus ipilimumab. Both conserved end residues are part of each CDR3. Fields, in order: D gene, V gene, J gene, clone size, CDR3 DNA, CDR3 protein. The D gene is left open where the match is weak. Clone size is shown for a subset of rows, as once, few, many or a class of expanded clone.

TRBD2,TRBV2,TRBJ2-5,NA,TGTGCCAGCACTAGCGGGAGCCTCCAAGAGACCCAGTACTTC,CASTSGSLQETQYF
NA,TRBV28,TRBJ1-1,NA,TGTGCCAGCAGCCCCCGGGTTTCTTCCCTGACTGAAGCTTTCTTT,CASSPRVSSLTEAFF
TRBD1,TRBV10-3,TRBJ1-2,NA,TGTGCCATCAGCGAGCCGGGGACAGGGGGAGGTTACGGTGGCTACACCTTC,CAISEPGTGGGYGGYTF
TRBD2,TRBV5-4,TRBJ2-1,NA,TGTGCCAGCAGCCGGACTAGCGGAGATTACAATGAGCAGTTCTTC,CASSRTSGDYNEQFF
TRBD2,TRBV7-2,TRBJ2-1,NA,TGTGCCAGCAGCTTAGTGGGCGGGGGTCAGGGCGATGAGCAGTTCTTC,CASSLVGGGQGDEQFF
NA,TRBV9,TRBJ1-4,medium-sized,TGTGCCAGCAGCGTAGTGGGCAGGCCTGATGAAAAACTGTTTTTT,CASSVVGRPDEKLFF
NA,TRBV19,TRBJ1-4,NA,TGTGCCAGTACCCAGGACACCCGGCCTAATGAAAAACTGTTTTTT,CASTQDTRPNEKLFF
NA,TRBV6-1,TRBJ1-5,NA,TGTGCCAGCAGTGTGACAGGACTGAATCAGCCCCAGCATTTT,CASSVTGLNQPQHF
TRBD1,TRBV5-6,TRBJ1-1,NA,TGTGCCAGCAGCTTGCGGCCAGGGGGCATCACTGAAGCTTTCTTT,CASSLRPGGITEAFF
NA,TRBV4-1,TRBJ2-5,once,TGCGCCAGCAGCCCCCCGGGGGAAAAAGAGACCCAGTACTTC,CASSPPGEKETQYF
NA,TRBV12-5,TRBJ2-1,NA,TGTGCTAGTGGTTTGGGGACACTTCCCACCACGAATGAGCAGTTCTTC,CASGLGTLPTTNEQFF
NA,TRBV6-5,TRBJ1-5,NA,TGTGCCAGCAGTAACTGGGAGGGGAATCAGCCCCAGCATTTT,CASSNWEGNQPQHF
NA,TRBV30,TRBJ2-5,NA,TGTGCCTGGAGTGTGGTCGGGACTCAAGAGACCCAGTACTTC,CAWSVVGTQETQYF
TRBD1,TRBV4-3,TRBJ2-5,NA,TGCGCCAGCAGCCAAGAATCGGGACAGGGGGCGTTATGGACCCAGTACTTC,CASSQESGQGALWTQYF
NA,TRBV5-1,TRBJ2-5,once,TGCGCCAGCAGCTTGGCCCAGGGGAAAGGCCAGACCCAGTACTTC,CASSLAQGKGQTQYF
NA,TRBV5-6,TRBJ2-5,NA,TGTGCCAGCAGCTACTACATGGTTCAAGAGACCCAGTACTTC,CASSYYMVQETQYF
NA,TRBV11-2,TRBJ1-4,NA,TGTGCCAGCAGCTCGGGATTTTCAACTAATGAAAAACTGTTTTTT,CASSSGFSTNEKLFF
TRBD2,TRBV14,TRBJ2-5,NA,TGTGCCAGCAGCGAAGGAGACCGGACTAGCAGAGAGACCCAGTACTTC,CASSEGDRTSRETQYF
NA,TRBV16,TRBJ2-3,NA,TGTGCCAGCAGCCAATCTGGCACCACAGATACGCAGTATTTT,CASSQSGTTDTQYF
TRBD1,TRBV7-2,TRBJ1-2,NA,TGTGCCAGCAGCTTCCAGACAGGGGCCAACTATGGCTACACCTTC,CASSFQTGANYGYTF
NA,TRBV6-1,TRBJ2-1,NA,TGTGCCAGCAGTGACTTGGGCAACCTATTCAATGAGCAGTTCTTC,CASSDLGNLFNEQFF
TRBD2,TRBV10-3,TRBJ2-1,NA,TGTGCCATCAGTGAGGGCGGGAGCTCCTACAATGAGCAGTTCTTC,CAISEGGSSYNEQFF
NA,TRBV5-1,TRBJ1-5,NA,TGCGCCAGCAGCGTTAGCCCAGGGGTGGATCAGCCCCAGCATTTT,CASSVSPGVDQPQHF
TRBD2,TRBV29-1,TRBJ2-2,NA,TGCAGCGTTGATGGCGGGAGTCAAACCGGGGAGCTGTTTTTT,CSVDGGSQTGELFF
NA,TRBV7-9,TRBJ2-5,NA,TGTGCCAGCAGCTTGGGAGCTTCAGGCGGCGAACGGGAGACCCAGTACTTC,CASSLGASGGERETQYF
TRBD1,TRBV27,TRBJ2-2,NA,TGTGCCAGCAGTCTCCGACAGGGGGATCCGTCCGGGGAGCTGTTTTTT,CASSLRQGDPSGELFF
TRBD1,TRBV5-5,TRBJ2-5,NA,TGTGCCAGCAGCTTGAGAAGGGGGCAGCAGGAGACCCAGTACTTC,CASSLRRGQQETQYF
NA,TRBV9,TRBJ1-1,NA,TGTGCCAGCAGCGTAGGTGGGGGACAGAACACTGAAGCTTTCTTT,CASSVGGGQNTEAFF
NA,TRBV29-1,TRBJ2-3,NA,TGCAGCGCCACACCAACCCCGGGTAGCACAGATACGCAGTATTTT,CSATPTPGSTDTQYF
TRBD1,TRBV7-6,TRBJ2-2,NA,TGTGCCAGCAGCTTACAAGACAGGGGGCCCGGGGAGCTGTTTTTT,CASSLQDRGPGELFF
TRBD1,TRBV9,TRBJ1-2,NA,TGTGCCAGCAGCGGACGGACAGGGACCTATGGCTACACCTTC,CASSGRTGTYGYTF
TRBD2,TRBV6-6,TRBJ2-7,once,TGTGCCAGCAAGGGACTAGCGGGACAAGAGCAGTACTTC,CASKGLAGQEQYF
NA,TRBV27,TRBJ2-7,NA,TGTGCCAGCAGTTTAAGTCCAGGGATCTACGAGCAGTACTTC,CASSLSPGIYEQYF
NA,TRBV18,TRBJ1-1,once,TGTGCCAGCTCACCAGGAAGCGCATTAGGCACTGAAGCTTTCTTT,CASSPGSALGTEAFF
TRBD1,TRBV30,TRBJ1-1,NA,TGTGCCCAGGACAGGCTGAACACTGAAGCTTTCTTT,CAQDRLNTEAFF
NA,TRBV7-9,TRBJ1-2,NA,TGTGCCAGCAGCCCCGGGATGTATGGCTACACCTTC,CASSPGMYGYTF
TRBD1,TRBV29-1,TRBJ2-3,NA,TGCAGCGTCAGGGCACCAGGACAGGGGGTAAAGGGGGGCGCAGATACGCAGTATTTT,CSVRAPGQGVKGGADTQYF
TRBD1,TRBV6-1,TRBJ1-4,NA,TGTGCCAGCATGGCGGGACAGCTTAATGAAAAACTGTTTTTT,CASMAGQLNEKLFF
NA,TRBV5-4,TRBJ1-1,NA,TGTGCCAGCAGCTGGGGGGGCGGGGCTAACACTGAAGCTTTCTTT,CASSWGGGANTEAFF
NA,TRBV28,TRBJ1-2,few,TGTGCCAGCAGTTCCATCGGTGGAGCTAACTATGGCTACACCTTC,CASSSIGGANYGYTF
NA,TRBV20-1,TRBJ2-7,NA,TGCAGTGCTAGTCTTTCCTACGAGCAGTACTTC,CSASLSYEQYF
NA,TRBV19,TRBJ1-1,NA,TGTGCCAGTATCGGCCGCGGGGGGTACACTGAAGCTTTCTTT,CASIGRGGYTEAFF
TRBD1,TRBV12-5,TRBJ2-3,NA,TGTGCTAGTGGTTTGGTAAAGATAGGGAAGACAGGGGGTGAAGATACGCAGTATTTT,CASGLVKIGKTGGEDTQYF
NA,TRBV5-1,TRBJ1-5,NA,TGCGCCAGCAGCTTCTCAGGGGATAGCAATCAGCCCCAGCATTTT,CASSFSGDSNQPQHF
TRBD1,TRBV19,TRBJ1-5,NA,TGTGCCAGTAGTATAGAAGGGGGCTTGGGCAATCAGCCCCAGCATTTT,CASSIEGGLGNQPQHF
TRBD2,TRBV2,TRBJ2-3,NA,TGTGCCAGCAGTTCACCCCTAGCGGGAGGCAGAGATACGCAGTATTTT,CASSSPLAGGRDTQYF
TRBD1,TRBV19,TRBJ1-5,NA,TGTGCCAGTATTAGGACAGGGGCGAGCAATCAGCCCCAGCATTTT,CASIRTGASNQPQHF
NA,TRBV29-1,TRBJ2-4,NA,TGCAGCGTTGAAGAGGCAGAAAACATTCAGTACTTC,CSVEEAENIQYF
NA,TRBV7-6,TRBJ2-6,NA,TGTGCCAGCAGCCGTGTCGATGAATCTCAACAAAGTCGGGCCAACGTCCTGACTTTC,CASSRVDESQQSRANVLTF
NA,TRBV28,TRBJ1-4,NA,TGTGCCAGCAGTTTGGACAGCGGTAATGAAAAACTGTTTTTT,CASSLDSGNEKLFF
NA,TRBV10-3,TRBJ1-2,NA,TGTGCCATCAGTGGCATTGTCCCGAAAGCCAACTATGGCTACACCTTC,CAISGIVPKANYGYTF
TRBD1,TRBV4-2,TRBJ1-2,few,TGTGCCAGCAGCTTAACACCGTTGAGGGGGCGCGGCTATGGCTACACCTTC,CASSLTPLRGRGYGYTF
TRBD2,TRBV9,TRBJ2-3,NA,TGTGCCAGCAGCGCCGCTAGCGGAAACGTCGCAGATACGCAGTATTTT,CASSAASGNVADTQYF
NA,TRBV19,TRBJ1-4,NA,TGTGCCAGTAGTACGAGACAATCAACTAATGAAAAACTGTTTTTT,CASSTRQSTNEKLFF
TRBD1,TRBV28,TRBJ1-2,NA,TGTGCCAGCAGTCGGGGACAGGTCCTCTATGGCTACACCTTC,CASSRGQVLYGYTF
NA,TRBV25-1,TRBJ2-5,NA,TGTGCCAGCAGTGACGGGAAGGGTACGGAGACCCAGTACTTC,CASSDGKGTETQYF